These 28 T cell receptor beta chains share one sample of origin, sequenced in a study of blood T cell repertoires in COVID-19. Method: immunoSEQ multiplex PCR; TCRdb's copy keeps in-frame clones and lacks some. Of about 160,000 clones in the sample, approximately 86% are singletons; the top ten hold under 9%. The specimen sequenced was peripheral blood. These TCRs come from a woman in her forties with COVID-19, enrolled during active disease.

The rearrangement uses TRBV3-1 (or the pseudogene TRBV3-2) and TRBJ2-2; no clear D. The CDR3 extends over 19 amino acids. Germline loops: CDR1 LGHDT, CDR2 YNNKEL (reference sequence). Trimming left V 2 bases short and J 7 bases short, with 26 bases between. CDR3 sequence reads: CASSQKSPVNMRIVGELFF. DNA of the CDR3: TGTGCCAGCAGCCAAAAGAGCCCCGTAAATATGAGGATTGTCGGGGAGCTGTTTTTT.

This chain uses TRBV5-4 with TRBJ2-4; 10 positions match TRBD1. V lost 2 bases and J lost 7; bases outside the gene matches: 3. Looked up from germline, CDR1 is SGHNT and CDR2 is YYREEE (reference sequence). This CDR3 contains 14 residues. For the CDR3, the DNA is TGTGCCAGCAGCTTAGCGGGACAGGGGAACATTCAGTACTTC. Protein product: CASSLAGQGNIQYF.

In its sample, this clone was seen once. CDR3 nucleotide sequence: TGTGCCAGCAGCCAGTTGGCTAGCGGGGACACAGATACGCAGTATTTT. Its translation is CASSQLASGDTDTQYF. The rearrangement joins TRBV3-1 (or the pseudogene TRBV3-2) to TRBJ2-3, with TRBD2 matching over 9 bases. CDR3 length: 16 amino acids. The germline gives CDR1 LGHDT, CDR2 YNNKEL (reference sequence). Losses at the gene ends were 3 bases for V and 2 bases for J; bases not matched to a gene: 6.

The chain uses TRBV29-1 and TRBJ2-5; D uncertain. The CDR3 is 12 amino acids. The germline V gene has CDR1 SQVTM and CDR2 ANQGSEA. V gave up 7 bases and J gave up 2 bases, with 11 bases separating them. In nucleotides, the CDR3 is TGCAGCGCTACAGTTGGACAAGAGACCCAGTACTTC. This codes for CSATVGQETQYF.

V is TRBV11-2 and J is TRBJ2-7; 9 bases line up with TRBD1. The J segment lost 4 bases and the V segment lost 5 bases, leaving 3 bases of the junction unmatched. The CDR3 length is 13 residues. Germline V gene lookup returns CDR1 SGHAT and CDR2 FQNNGV. The CDR3 region is CASSTDRGYEQYF. CDR3 nucleotides: TGTGCCAGCAGCACGGACAGGGGATACGAGCAGTACTTC.

The chain joins TRBV6-1 to TRBJ2-2; possible D gene TRBD2, 6 bases. The germline V and J ends were trimmed by 3 bases and 6 bases, with 11 bases remaining between them. CDR3 length equals 14 residues. Germline-derived CDR1 and CDR2 are MNHNS and SASEGT. This CDR3 is CASSEKLASGELFF. CDR3 nucleotides: TGTGCCAGCAGTGAGAAACTAGCTTCCGGGGAGCTGTTTTTT.

The chain couples TRBV5-1 to TRBJ1-5, with a weak D call TRBD1 (6 bases). The germline gives CDR1 SGHRS, CDR2 YFSETQ. Trimming removed 2 bases from V and 4 bases from J, with 10 bases in between. The CDR3 runs to 14 residues. The CDR3 reads CASSFSGENQPQHF. In nucleotides, the CDR3 is TGCGCCAGCAGCTTCTCAGGGGAGAATCAGCCCCAGCATTTT. The full variable domain, in which reference TRBV5-1 and TRBJ1-5 provide the parts outside the CDR3, is KAGVTQTPRYLIKTRGQQVTLSCSPISGHRSVSWYQQTPGQGLQFLFEYFSETQRNKGNFPGRFSGRQFSNSRSEMNVSTLELGDSALYLCASSFSGENQPQHFGDGTRLSIL.

V usage is TRBV5-1 and J usage is TRBJ2-7; the match to TRBD2 covers 12 bases. V dropped 4 bases and J dropped 7; count of bases not matched to a gene: 9. The germline V gene has CDR1 SGHRS and CDR2 YFSETQ. The CDR3 has 15 amino acids. The CDR3 DNA reads as TGCGCCAGCAGCAAGACTAGCGGGAGTCAGGGGGAGCAGTACTTC. It is translated as CASSKTSGSQGEQYF. Drawing the rest from reference TRBV5-1 and TRBJ2-7, the complete variable domain is KAGVTQTPRYLIKTRGQQVTLSCSPISGHRSVSWYQQTPGQGLQFLFEYFSETQRNKGNFPGRFSGRQFSNSRSEMNVSTLELGDSALYLCASSKTSGSQGEQYFGPGTRLTVT.

This clone has just a few counts. The chain joins TRBV6-6 to TRBJ1-3; the match to TRBD1 covers 11 bases. V was clipped by 5 bases and J by 1 base; unmatched bases: 13. Germline loops: CDR1 MNHNY, CDR2 SVGAGI (reference sequence). The CDR3 sequence is 19 residues long. CDR3 nucleotides: TGTGCCAGCAGTCGCGGCGGACAGGGGGCCGCGGGATCTGGAAACACCATATATTTT. Its translation: CASSRGGQGAAGSGNTIYF.

DNA for the CDR3: TGTGCCAGCAGTTTATCGGGTAGCGGGAGGTACGAGCAGTACTTC. This gives the protein CASSLSGSGRYEQYF. This sequence joins TRBV28 and TRBJ2-7; 10 positions match TRBD2. The CDR3 is 15 residues long. Germline CDR1 MDHEN, CDR2 SYDVKM. V lost 1 base to trimming and J lost 4 bases; unmatched junction nucleotides: 4.

The chain links TRBV30 to TRBJ2-7; 16 nucleotides align to TRBD2. This CDR3 is 14 amino acids long. V gave up 5 bases and J gave up 10 bases; unmatched junction bases: 8. Germline-derived CDR1 and CDR2 are GTSNPN and SVGIG (reference sequence). The CDR3 is CAWRPGTSGRAQYF. Here the CDR3 DNA reads TGTGCCTGGCGACCCGGGACTAGCGGGAGGGCCCAGTACTTC.

V is TRBV11-2 and J is TRBJ2-1; tentatively, D is TRBD2 (5 bases). The CDR3 consists of 12 residues. V lost 1 base, J lost 8 bases, and 6 bases lay in between. In germline, CDR1 is SGHAT, CDR2 FQNNGV. The DNA of the CDR3 is TGTGCCAGCAGCTTAGCGGGGTATGAGCAGTTCTTC. Encoded protein: CASSLAGYEQFF. The full variable domain, in which reference TRBV11-2 and TRBJ2-1 provide the parts outside the CDR3, is EAGVAQSPRYKIIEKRQSVAFWCNPISGHATLYWYQQILGQGPKLLIQFQNNGVVDDSQLPKDRFSAERLKGVDSTLKIQPAKLEDSAVYLCASSLAGYEQFFGPGTRLTVL.

V gene TRBV18 combines with J gene TRBJ2-5; 10 positions agree with TRBD2. Unmatched junction bases numbered 4, after V lost 1 base and J lost 5 bases. CDR1 is KGHSH and CDR2 is LQKENI in the germline V gene. CDR3 length: 15 residues. This CDR3 is CASSPRSGGGETQYF. In DNA, the CDR3 is TGTGCCAGCTCACCACGGAGCGGGGGGGGCGAGACCCAGTACTTC.

The J gene is TRBJ2-3, the V gene TRBV9, with 9 bases that match TRBD1. The CDR3 length is 15 residues. The junction had 0 bases not matched to a gene; V was cut back by 0 bases and J by 1 base. CDR1 and CDR2 (germline): SGDLS, YYNGEE. Here the CDR3 reads CASSVGQGGTDTQYF. CDR3 DNA sequence: TGTGCCAGCAGCGTAGGACAGGGGGGCACAGATACGCAGTATTTT.

The V call is TRBV7-2, the J call TRBJ2-1, with TRBD2 matching over 8 bases. This CDR3 is 15 amino acids long. J gave up 4 bases and V 0 bases, and 2 bases lay outside the gene matches. Germline CDR1 SGHTA, CDR2 FQGNSA. CDR3 DNA: TGTGCCAGCAGCTTAGCTAGCGGGGCATACAATGAGCAGTTCTTC. Translating gives CASSLASGAYNEQFF.

This clone was recorded only once. The rearrangement links TRBV5-1 to TRBJ2-7; 14 bases agree with TRBD2. V shed 0 bases, J shed 0 bases, and the junction held 2 bases outside the gene matches. Germline V CDR1 and CDR2: SGHRS, YFSETQ. This CDR3 comprises 17 residues. The CDR3 DNA follows: TGCGCCAGCAGCTTGGGACTAGCGGGAGGGCCCTCCTACGAGCAGTACTTC. The encoded protein is CASSLGLAGGPSYEQYF.

Note on this clone: At one boundary the junction diverges from the germline segment, which might be a read error. This CDR3 is CASSLSRVSNEQFF. CDR3 nucleotide sequence: TGTGCTAGCAGCTTATCCCGGGTTTCGAATGAGCAGTTCTTC. The V call is TRBV7-7, the J call TRBJ2-1, with D unclear. The CDR3 is 14 amino acids. In germline, CDR1 is SSHAT, CDR2 FNYEAQ (reference sequence).

This chain links TRBV27 with TRBJ2-7; D may be TRBD1 (6 bases). The V gene's germline CDR1 is MNHEY and CDR2 SMNVEV (reference sequence). Trimming left V 4 bases short and J 2 bases short, with 15 bases between. CDR3 size: 15 residues. The CDR3 DNA reads as TGTGCCAGCAGTTCATCCGGGACAACCGCCTACGAGCAGTACTTC. The encoded protein is CASSSSGTTAYEQYF.

In this sample, this clone turned up a few times. The V call is TRBV19, the J call TRBJ2-3; 7 bases map to TRBD2. CDR3 length equals 14 residues. V lost 8 bases, J lost 2 bases, and 7 bases stayed unmatched. Germline V gene sequence: CDR1 LNHDA, CDR2 SQIVND (reference sequence). The CDR3 spells CASSWGGDTDTQYF. In DNA form, the CDR3 reads TGTGCCAGTTCGTGGGGGGGTGACACAGATACGCAGTATTTT.

J is TRBJ1-5 and V is TRBV24-1, with D uncertain. Germline assignment: CDR1 KGHDR and CDR2 SFDVKD. The ends were cut back, 5 bases at V and 3 bases at J, with 13 bases in the middle. The CDR3 runs to 15 residues. The CDR3 DNA reads TGTGCCACCAGTGCTACAGACGGTTACAATCAGCCCCAGCATTTT. It translates to CATSATDGYNQPQHF.

The rearrangement joins TRBV28 to TRBJ1-1; D is uncertain. Trimming cost V 3 bases and J 9 bases, with 5 bases left between them. From germline, CDR1 is MDHEN and CDR2 SYDVKM. This CDR3 is 10 amino acids long. Here the CDR3 reads CASSLEKAFF. CDR3 nucleotide sequence: TGTGCCAGCAGTTTGGAGAAAGCTTTCTTT.

The rearrangement uses TRBV6-6 and TRBJ2-7, with 8 bases lining up with TRBD2. The CDR3 is 15 amino acids. Germline CDR1 MNHNY, CDR2 SVGAGI (reference sequence). V gave up 6 bases and J gave up 7 bases; unmatched junction bases: 14. The CDR3 here is CASRDQPGGPGEQYF. Here the CDR3 DNA reads TGTGCCAGCAGGGACCAGCCGGGGGGGCCGGGTGAGCAGTACTTC.

The chain links TRBV7-8 to TRBJ1-1; 8 bases fit TRBD1. Germline V CDR1 and CDR2: SGHVS, FQNEAQ. This CDR3 contains 18 residues. Losses at the gene ends were 5 bases for V and 4 bases for J; bases not matched to a gene: 18. CDR3 DNA: TGTGCCAGCAGCAACCTACCTCCGGGACAGGCTCTTTTCACTGAAGCTTTCTTT. It specifies CASSNLPPGQALFTEAFF.

This chain joins TRBV9 and TRBJ2-2; D gene uncertain. This CDR3 contains 15 residues. In germline, CDR1 is SGDLS, CDR2 YYNGEE. V was cut by 0 bases and J by 4 bases, with 10 bases left in between. CDR3 nucleotide sequence: TGTGCCAGCAGCGTAGTAACAGCCGCCACCGGGGAGCTGTTTTTT. This sequence encodes CASSVVTAATGELFF. The full variable domain, its missing parts supplied by reference TRBV9 and TRBJ2-2, is DSGVTQTPKHLITATGQRVTLRCSPRSGDLSVYWYQQSLDQGLQFLIQYYNGEERAKGNILERFSAQQFPDLHSELNLSSLELGDSALYFCASSVVTAATGELFFGEGSRLTVL.

This clone was seen more than once but under ten times. The V call is TRBV19, the J call TRBJ2-3; 11 nucleotides agree with TRBD2. Looked up from germline, CDR1 is LNHDA and CDR2 is SQIVND (reference sequence). After removal of 2 bases from V and 2 bases from J, the junction contained 6 bases not matched to a gene. This CDR3 contains 17 residues. The CDR3 sequence: CASSIRGLAGSTDTQYF. Here the CDR3 DNA reads TGTGCCAGTAGTATAAGAGGACTAGCGGGTTCCACAGATACGCAGTATTTT.

This rearrangement joins TRBV11-2 to TRBJ2-1, with D maybe TRBD1 (6 bases). Germline CDR1 SGHAT, CDR2 FQNNGV. The CDR3 extends over 15 amino acids. The ends were cut back, 0 bases at V and 2 bases at J, with 8 bases in the middle. CDR3 region: CASSLDRTAYNEQFF. Written as DNA, the CDR3 is TGTGCCAGCAGCTTAGATCGGACAGCCTACAATGAGCAGTTCTTC. Full variable domain (outside the CDR3, taken from reference TRBV11-2 and TRBJ2-1): EAGVAQSPRYKIIEKRQSVAFWCNPISGHATLYWYQQILGQGPKLLIQFQNNGVVDDSQLPKDRFSAERLKGVDSTLKIQPAKLEDSAVYLCASSLDRTAYNEQFFGPGTRLTVL.

In its sample, this clone was seen a few times. V gene TRBV5-4 combines with J gene TRBJ2-7; D is unresolved. This CDR3 contains 12 residues. The germline V and J ends were trimmed by 4 bases and 4 bases, with 9 bases remaining between them. The germline CDR1 and CDR2 sequences are SGHNT and YYREEE (reference sequence). CDR3 coding DNA: TGTGCCAGCAGCCTCAACGGGTACGAGCAGTACGTC. Its translation: CASSLNGYEQYV.

The CDR3 loop reads CASSLIEAKGTDTQYF. CDR3 DNA: TGTGCCAGTAGTCTTATAGAGGCCAAGGGCACAGATACGCAGTATTTT. The V call is TRBV19, the J call TRBJ2-3; D call uncertain. Trimming stripped 5 bases from V and 1 base from J, with 16 bases between. The CDR3 has 16 amino acids. Germline CDR1 LNHDA, CDR2 SQIVND (reference sequence).